These 5 T cell receptor beta chains were sequenced from one sample in a study of beta chain features in type 1 diabetes. Expressed TCRB transcripts were sequenced after all isolated RNA was converted to cDNA. Assay used: immunoSEQ multiplex PCR; TCRdb lists only in-frame clones, some missing. The profile shows over 350,000 clones, less than 15% of them singletons. The sample taken for sequencing was naive CD4+ T cells from blood. Receptors originate from a woman between 18 and 29 years old in good health.

The chain recombines TRBV30 with TRBJ1-2; 9 bases map to TRBD1. The CDR3 has 13 residues. Looked up from germline, CDR1 is GTSNPN and CDR2 is SVGIG (reference sequence). The V gene end was trimmed by 1 base and the J gene end by 3 bases; junction bases not matched to a gene: 0. DNA for the CDR3: TGTGCCTGGAGTGGACAGGGGGACTATGGCTACACCTTC. It specifies CAWSGQGDYGYTF.

This chain uses TRBV9 with TRBJ1-1, with no clear D. This CDR3 has 14 amino acids. V dropped 4 bases and J dropped 4 bases, with 14 bases sitting between them. Germline lookup yields CDR1 SGDLS and CDR2 YYNGEE. CDR3 sequence (DNA): TGTGCCAGCAGCCCCCGGCCGGGGTCCACTGAAGCTTTCTTT. Translated, it gives CASSPRPGSTEAFF.

The chain has TRBV2 and TRBJ2-7; TRBD1 agrees at 7 bases. Germline loops: CDR1 SNHLY, CDR2 FYNNEI. The CDR3 sequence is 12 residues long. V shed 6 bases and J 9 bases; nucleotides not matched to a gene: 8. The CDR3 is CASSDPGGRQYF. The CDR3 DNA is TGTGCCAGCAGCGACCCAGGGGGAAGGCAGTACTTC.

This clone was seen a handful of times. V is TRBV4-3 and J is TRBJ2-4, with TRBD1 matching 9 bases. Germline V gene data show CDR1 as LGHNA and CDR2 as YSLEER. CDR3 length: 14 residues. Unmatched junction bases numbered 3, after V lost 3 bases and J lost 6 bases. This CDR3 is CASSQRQGVNIQYF. The DNA for the CDR3 is TGCGCCAGCAGCCAGCGACAGGGGGTAAACATTCAGTACTTC.

The chain links TRBV5-1 to TRBJ2-1; D is unclear. V shed 4 bases and J shed 5 bases, with 22 bases lying between them. CDR1 SGHRS and CDR2 YFSETQ come from the germline V gene. The length of the CDR3 is 17 residues. As DNA, the CDR3 is TGCGCCAGCAGCCCATCTAAACCTCCAAGAGTAAACAATGAGCAGTTCTTC. Amino acids: CASSPSKPPRVNNEQFF.